A selection of T cell receptor beta chains follows, all from one sample in a study of blood T cell repertoires in COVID-19. The repertoire was sequenced with immunoSEQ multiplex PCR; TCRdb's copy has only in-frame clones and lacks some. Of roughly 300,000 clones detected, about 87% appear once; the ten largest clones hold roughly 5.2%. Sequencing was performed on PBMCs or T cells enriched from blood (not recorded which). The receptors derive from a woman under 40 who had recovered from COVID-19. Both conserved end residues are part of each CDR3. Each record gives: V gene, clone size, J gene, D gene, CDR3 protein, CDR3 DNA. A D gene is named only where the DNA matches it firmly. Size is omitted from some rows. Given values are once, few, many or a class for expanded clones.

>TRBV4-2|many|TRBJ1-5|NA
CASSQNPSIYSNQPQHF
TGTGCCAGCAGCCAAAACCCGTCAATCTATAGCAATCAGCCCCAGCATTTT
>TRBV24-1|NA|TRBJ1-2|TRBD1
CATSDLDRGVYGYTF
TGTGCCACCAGTGACCTGGACAGGGGCGTCTATGGCTACACCTTC
>TRBV4-1|NA|TRBJ2-7|NA
CASSQVLGSSYEQYF
TGCGCCAGCAGCCAAGTTCTGGGGAGCTCCTACGAGCAGTACTTC
>TRBV28|NA|TRBJ2-7|TRBD1
CATWDRGMYEQYF
TGTGCCACCTGGGACAGGGGGATGTACGAGCAGTACTTC
>TRBV4-2|NA|TRBJ1-5|TRBD1
CASSPYRGSNQPQHF
TGTGCCAGCAGCCCCTACAGGGGCAGCAATCAGCCCCAGCATTTT
>TRBV5-6|NA|TRBJ1-1|NA
CASSMAGKNTEAFF
TGTGCCAGCAGCATGGCCGGGAAGAACACTGAAGCTTTCTTT
>TRBV7-2|NA|TRBJ1-1|NA
CASTAPDKNTEAFF
TGTGCCAGCACCGCCCCCGACAAGAACACTGAAGCTTTCTTT
>TRBV12-3/TRBV12-4|NA|TRBJ1-1|TRBD1
CASRATGATEAFF
TGTGCCAGCAGAGCGACAGGGGCGACTGAAGCTTTCTTT
>TRBV19|NA|TRBJ2-3|NA
CASSQGISTDTQYF
TGTGCCAGTAGTCAGGGGATAAGCACAGATACGCAGTATTTT
>TRBV7-9|NA|TRBJ1-2|NA
CASSPGSAGASPNYGYTF
TGTGCCAGCAGCCCTGGGTCAGCGGGGGCCAGCCCTAACTATGGCTACACCTTC
>TRBV29-1|NA|TRBJ2-2|TRBD2
CSAARGAGTGELFF
TGCAGCGCCGCGCGGGGGGCCGGCACCGGGGAGCTGTTTTTT
>TRBV7-2|NA|TRBJ1-2|TRBD1
CASSLRTGDIRDYGYTF
TGTGCCAGCAGCTTACGGACAGGTGATATCAGGGACTATGGCTACACCTTC
>TRBV4-3|NA|TRBJ2-1|NA
CASSQVVSAPGDEQFF
TGCGCCAGCAGCCAAGTGGTAAGCGCCCCCGGGGATGAGCAGTTCTTC
>TRBV9|once|TRBJ2-5|TRBD2
CASSVQASGQETQYF
TGTGCCAGCAGCGTACAGGCTAGCGGCCAAGAGACCCAGTACTTC
>TRBV19|once|TRBJ1-2|NA
CASIEGRFTF
TGTGCCAGTATAGAGGGGAGGTTCACCTTC
>TRBV5-6|NA|TRBJ2-3|TRBD2
CASSLGLAGVADTQYF
TGTGCCAGCAGCTTAGGACTAGCGGGGGTCGCAGATACGCAGTATTTT
>TRBV6-5|NA|TRBJ1-2|NA
CASSYSSGNYGYTF
TGTGCCAGCAGTTACTCCTCGGGGAACTATGGCTACACCTTC
>TRBV7-9|NA|TRBJ2-5|TRBD2
CASSLVGSGGQETQYF
TGTGCCAGCAGCTTAGTCGGTAGCGGGGGCCAAGAGACCCAGTACTTC
>TRBV28|NA|TRBJ2-1|NA
CASSLTGYNEQFF
TGTGCCAGCAGTTTGACCGGGTACAATGAGCAGTTCTTC
>TRBV19|NA|TRBJ1-6|NA
CASSINREANSPLHF
TGTGCCAGTAGTATTAATCGGGAGGCAAATTCACCCCTCCACTTT
>TRBV2|once|TRBJ2-7|NA
CASSEEGVLQQYF
TGTGCCAGCAGTGAAGAGGGGGTGTTGCAGCAGTACTTC
>TRBV5-8|NA|TRBJ2-2|NA
CASSLIQGYHGELFF
TGTGCCAGCAGCTTGATCCAGGGTTATCACGGGGAGCTGTTTTTT
>TRBV7-8|NA|TRBJ1-2|TRBD1
CASSLPQGATGGYTF
TGTGCCAGCAGCCTCCCACAGGGGGCAACGGGAGGCTACACCTTC
>TRBV6-1|NA|TRBJ2-1|TRBD2
CASSVPAGARYNEQFF
TGTGCCAGCAGTGTACCAGCGGGGGCTCGGTACAATGAGCAGTTCTTC
>TRBV30|once|TRBJ1-5|NA
CAWTLGGGAPRPQHF
TGTGCCTGGACCCTCGGAGGGGGGGCCCCCCGGCCCCAGCATTTT
>TRBV27|NA|TRBJ2-1|TRBD1
CASTEGDRGYNEQFF
TGTGCCAGCACTGAAGGGGACAGGGGTTACAATGAGCAGTTCTTC
>TRBV7-9|NA|TRBJ1-6|NA
CASTRRADFSPLHF
TGTGCCAGCACCCGGAGGGCAGATTTTTCACCCCTCCACTTT
>TRBV19|NA|TRBJ2-2|NA
CASRTVNTGELFF
TGTGCCAGTAGAACAGTGAACACCGGGGAGCTGTTTTTT
>TRBV27|NA|TRBJ1-2|TRBD1
CARLPFITDRGCGAYGYTF
TGTGCCAGACTACCTTTTATTACGGACAGGGGTTGCGGGGCCTATGGCTACACCTTC
>TRBV7-2|NA|TRBJ1-1|TRBD1
CVCGLGTGEVLNTEAFF
TGTGTTTGTGGGTTGGGGACAGGGGAAGTATTGAACACTGAAGCTTTCTTT
>TRBV7-2|NA|TRBJ1-1|NA
CASSPRLAGTEAFF
TGTGCCAGCAGCCCCCGCCTGGCGGGGACTGAAGCTTTCTTT
>TRBV2|once|TRBJ2-1|TRBD1
CASIFAQTGSNEQFF
TGTGCCAGCATTTTCGCCCAGACAGGGTCAAATGAGCAGTTCTTC
>TRBV6-6|NA|TRBJ1-6|NA
CASSPSVALPLHF
TGTGCCAGCAGTCCCTCCGTGGCTCTACCCCTCCACTTT
>TRBV6-6|once|TRBJ1-2|NA
CASSQTRDYGYTF
TGTGCCAGCAGCCAAACTAGGGACTATGGCTACACCTTC
>TRBV19|NA|TRBJ1-4|NA
CASSIGRAVGNEKLFF
TGTGCCAGTAGTATAGGGAGGGCAGTCGGTAATGAAAAACTGTTTTTT
>TRBV19|once|TRBJ1-5|TRBD1
CASSTDREGVGQPQHF
TGTGCCAGTAGTACCGACAGGGAAGGGGTTGGTCAGCCCCAGCATTTT
>TRBV28|NA|TRBJ2-7|NA
CASTRYLRGTYEQYF
TGTGCCAGCACCCGATACCTCAGGGGAACCTACGAGCAGTACTTC
>TRBV5-1|NA|TRBJ2-3|NA
CASSPPGSTDTQYF
TGCGCCAGCAGCCCGCCGGGGAGCACAGATACGCAGTATTTT
>TRBV10-3|NA|TRBJ2-3|TRBD2
CAISESKLAGALGTDTQYF
TGTGCCATCAGTGAGTCGAAGCTAGCGGGGGCCCTTGGCACAGATACGCAGTATTTT
>TRBV28|NA|TRBJ2-3|NA
CASSPRNADTQYF
TGTGCCAGCAGTCCGAGGAATGCAGATACGCAGTATTTT
>TRBV19|NA|TRBJ2-2|NA
CASSPDRPNTGELFF
TGTGCCAGTAGCCCGGACAGACCAAACACCGGGGAGCTGTTTTTT
>TRBV6-4|NA|TRBJ2-2|TRBD2
CASSGLAGGNTGELFF
TGTGCCAGCAGTGGACTAGCGGGGGGGAACACCGGGGAGCTGTTTTTT
>TRBV7-9|NA|TRBJ2-2|NA
CASSLQASNTGELFF
TGTGCCAGCAGCCTACAGGCTTCGAACACCGGGGAGCTGTTTTTT
>TRBV5-1|NA|TRBJ1-1|NA
CASSPRDKVEAFF
TGCGCCAGCAGCCCACGGGACAAGGTTGAAGCTTTCTTT
>TRBV30|NA|TRBJ1-2|TRBD1
CAWMNRGWVNYGYTF
TGTGCCTGGATGAACAGGGGGTGGGTTAACTATGGCTACACCTTC
>TRBV9|NA|TRBJ1-3|TRBD1
CASSSTPQGVGGNTIYF
TGTGCCAGCAGCAGTACACCCCAGGGGGTAGGTGGAAACACCATATATTTT
>TRBV3-1/TRBV3-2|NA|TRBJ1-1|NA
CASSGYPWGVSKGYTEAFF
TGTGCCAGCAGCGGCTACCCTTGGGGGGTAAGTAAAGGATACACTGAAGCTTTCTTT
>TRBV7-6|NA|TRBJ1-1|TRBD1
CASSPDQGAEAFF
TGTGCCAGCAGCCCGGACCAGGGGGCTGAAGCTTTCTTT
>TRBV5-1|NA|TRBJ1-4|NA
CASSLGNVGPEKLFF
TGCGCCAGCAGCTTGGGGAATGTGGGGCCTGAAAAACTGTTTTTT